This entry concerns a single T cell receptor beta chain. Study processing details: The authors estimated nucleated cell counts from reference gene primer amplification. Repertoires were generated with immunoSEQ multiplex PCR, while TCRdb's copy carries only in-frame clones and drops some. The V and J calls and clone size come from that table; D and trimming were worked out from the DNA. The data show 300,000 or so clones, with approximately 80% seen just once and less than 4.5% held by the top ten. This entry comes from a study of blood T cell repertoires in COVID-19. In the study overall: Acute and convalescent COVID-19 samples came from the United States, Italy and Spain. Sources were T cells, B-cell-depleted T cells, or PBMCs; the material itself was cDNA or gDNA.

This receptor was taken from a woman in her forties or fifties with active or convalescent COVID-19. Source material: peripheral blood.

Here the CDR3 reads CASSLFAAGGTDTQYF. Here the CDR3 DNA reads TGTGCCAGCAGCTTATTTGCAGCGGGAGGGACAGATACGCAGTATTTT. The rearrangement joins TRBV11-2 to TRBJ2-3; 10 nucleotides match TRBD2. The germline V gene has CDR1 SGHAT and CDR2 FQNNGV. V lost 2 bases and J lost 3; bases outside the gene matches: 5. The CDR3 spans 16 residues.